This T cell receptor beta chain was profiled in a study of T cell responses to AZD1222 COVID-19 vaccine. CDR3 length: 14 residues. Trimming cost V 5 bases and J 2 bases, with 10 bases left between them. CDR1 and CDR2 from the germline V gene are SGHTA and FQGTGA. This clone was seen once. The antigen remains unidentified. TCRdb's copy holds only in-frame clones and misses some; the assay was immunoSEQ multiplex PCR. The table has some 81,000 clones, 85% to 95% seen once. Study findings and constraints: Clonal diversity was possibly underestimated, and the donors were mostly white British, with more females.

The clonotype originates from an adult who received the AZD1222 COVID-19 vaccine. The sequences come from peripheral blood, collected 28 days after the second AZD1222 dose. This chain uses TRBV7-3 with TRBJ2-1; D gene uncertain. The CDR3 DNA is TGTGCCAGCAGCCCGAACGTGGCCTACAATGAGCAGTTCTTC. Protein sequence: CASSPNVAYNEQFF.